This is a list of T cell receptor beta chains from one sample in a study of T cell repertoires in cytomegalovirus infection. MiXCR, run by TCRdb on the reads, gives a single entry per CDR3 protein. Of around 300,000 distinct CDR3 sequences listed, roughly 24% are singletons. The source material was PBMCs. The origin of the receptors is a human donor in good health (CMV status not recorded). Some clones in this sample may be carry-over from other donors' samples. The conserved cysteine and the conserved F or W are not part of the CDR3 here. The order of the fields is CDR3 length, J gene, V gene, clone size, CDR3 protein. Size is omitted from some rows. Given values are once, few, many or a class for expanded clones.

13	TRBJ2-2	TRBV4-3	.	ASSQGTSHTGELF
11	TRBJ2-4	TRBV29-1	many	SVQRDRGNIQY
13	TRBJ1-2	TRBV12-3/TRBV12-4	.	ASSFSEGAVYGYT
12	TRBJ1-1	TRBV5-6	.	ASSLGIGGTEAF
10	TRBJ1-5	TRBV25-1	.	ASSEFGQPQH
12	TRBJ2-3	TRBV11-2	few	ASSVRQGADTQY
12	TRBJ2-2	TRBV6-1	.	ASRKTRVAGELF
12	TRBJ2-3	TRBV7-9	many	ASSSKARTDTQY
12	TRBJ1-4	TRBV11-2	.	ASSSAHALEKLF
10	TRBJ1-2	TRBV29-1	few	SVAGINYGYT
13	TRBJ2-7	TRBV28	many	ASSSREGHSYEQY
14	TRBJ1-1	TRBV5-4	.	ASSLPGAGSTTEAF
14	TRBJ2-7	TRBV7-9	.	ASSLKTGGLSYEQY
10	TRBJ1-1	TRBV28	few	ASRAGNTEAF
10	TRBJ2-1	TRBV29-1	few	SVGHLSNEQF
12	TRBJ2-1	TRBV29-1	.	SVGRTGKNNEQF
12	TRBJ2-5	TRBV29-1	.	SVDLSLSLETQY
12	TRBJ1-2	TRBV27	many	ASSGLGQRKGYT
13	TRBJ2-7	TRBV7-2	many	ASSPLTGGPYEQY
12	TRBJ2-2	TRBV4-3	.	ASSPGPNTGELF
13	TRBJ2-6	TRBV2	few	ASSEGESGANVLT
12	TRBJ1-2	TRBV5-6	.	ASSSYGPFRGYT
14	TRBJ2-7	TRBV20-1	few	SATRILAGVPYEQY
11	TRBJ1-1	TRBV29-1	.	SVERQGGTEAF
14	TRBJ2-3	TRBV14	.	ASSQDYGRATDTQY